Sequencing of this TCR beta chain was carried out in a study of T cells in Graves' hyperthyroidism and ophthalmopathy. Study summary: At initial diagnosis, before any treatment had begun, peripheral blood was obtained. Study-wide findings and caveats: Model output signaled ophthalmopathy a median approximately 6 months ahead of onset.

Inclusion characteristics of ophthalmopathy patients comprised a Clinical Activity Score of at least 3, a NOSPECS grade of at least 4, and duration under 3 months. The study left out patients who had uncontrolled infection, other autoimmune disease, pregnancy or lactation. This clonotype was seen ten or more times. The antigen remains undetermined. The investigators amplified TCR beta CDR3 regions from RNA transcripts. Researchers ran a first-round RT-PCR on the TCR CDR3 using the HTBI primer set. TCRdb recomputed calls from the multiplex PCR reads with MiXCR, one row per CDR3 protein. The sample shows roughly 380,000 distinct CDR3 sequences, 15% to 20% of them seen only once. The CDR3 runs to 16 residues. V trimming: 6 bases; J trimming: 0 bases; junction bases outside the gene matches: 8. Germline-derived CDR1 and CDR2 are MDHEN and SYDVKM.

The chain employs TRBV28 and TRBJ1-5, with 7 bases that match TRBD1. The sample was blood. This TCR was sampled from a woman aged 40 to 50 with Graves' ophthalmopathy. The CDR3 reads CASRRQTGHSNQPQHF. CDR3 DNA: TGTGCCAGCAGACGCCAGACAGGGCATAGCAATCAGCCCCAGCATTTT.